This T cell receptor (beta chain) was identified in a study of T cells after yellow fever vaccination. This clonotype has at least ten counts. Its target is not known. General study findings and limits: A large majority of primary-vaccination clones showed up again after the booster (around 95% CD4, roughly 88% CD8). By day 5 rather than day 15, the secondary response had peaked, though it was weaker.

TCRdb processed the 5' RACE reads anew with MiXCR; each CDR3 protein has one entry. The table records approximately 250,000 distinct CDR3 sequences, 5.2% of them present only once. This CDR3 is built from 13 residues. In germline, CDR1 is DFQATT, CDR2 SNEGSKA (reference sequence). The V end lost 2 bases, the J end lost 3 bases, and 11 bases lay between the germline ends. The specimen was CD4+ T cells sorted from PBMCs, collected on the day of the yellow fever booster vaccination. V and J are TRBV20-1 and TRBJ2-7; D is perhaps TRBD2 (6 bases). The clonotype originates from a young man who received the YFV17D yellow fever vaccine. This chain's CDR3 is CSARRGTGYEQYV. The CDR3, as DNA: TGCAGTGCTAGACGGGGGACTGGCTACGAGCAGTACGTC.